This T cell receptor (beta chain) was documented in a study of cytomegalovirus exposure and HLA in healthy donors (TCRdb year 2017). Study-wide context: According to an earlier analysis of 587 of the donors, about 179 million T cells yielded 90 million to 140 million unique TCR beta sequences and roughly 280 Gb of sequence data. A later analysis re-examined previously published TCR beta repertoires from 610 or so donors and added high-resolution HLA genotyping to investigate patterns of TCR occurrence. Among about 360 genotyped donors of the cohort, an average of about 240,000 unique TCR beta nucleotide sequences were sequenced per donor, around 18% of them non-productive. Donor age, sex, ethnicity and CMV serostatus were compiled together with the repertoire data. The study aimed to test whether cataloging public T cell receptors could reveal signatures of past pathogen exposure. The T cell repertoires of around 730 subjects were profiled by immunosequencing and related to cytomegalovirus serostatus. Genome-wide SNP genotypes for about 55% of the 666 donors were used in a later genetic analysis, which treated that subset as a discovery cohort. The later analysis used no new phenotypic data to find candidate immune exposures, relying instead on TCR beta sequences and their occurrence across donors. Every repertoire in the discovery cohort had been generated on one and the same sequencing platform. The study combined high-throughput TCR immunosequencing, statistical association of individual TCRs with disease status, and machine learning to predict cytomegalovirus infection status. Typing coverage varied by locus: 629-630 donors for A, B, C, DRB1 and DQB1; under 550 for DQA1; about 590 for DPA1; approximately 470 for DPB1. Because of strong linkage in the cohort, a handful of DR-DQ haplotypes were treated as single units for association and clustering. HLA typing included class I and class II loci at four-digit resolution. The genetic ancestry cluster associated with self-reported Caucasian donors included 80% to 90% of the roughly 380 genotyped donors. An earlier analysis of 500 to 750 of the donors applied high-throughput TCR beta sequencing to assess whether each TCR beta V gene segment acted as functional or pseudogenic. A separate validation cohort of roughly 130 different subjects was used in addition to the roughly 700-subject first cohort. Roughly 300 gigabases of sequencing data and approximately 84 million unique TCR sequences were included in an early release covering 550 to 800 HLA-typed donors. Study-level results and caveats: An association between a missense DCLRE1C variant and V-gene and J-gene trimming of TCR beta chains was found in a later genetic analysis and replicated in an independent cohort. A later genetic analysis reported fewer N-insertions in productive TCRs among donors in an Asian-associated ancestry cluster than the 666-donor mean. Because some donors lacked HLA typing at each locus, the association tests relied only on the typed subset. In vitro tests confirmed that a few of the cytomegalovirus-associated TCR beta chains recognize cytomegalovirus antigens. A later analysis found that HLA-associated TCR beta chains were more clonally expanded and had lower generation probabilities than equally common non-associated chains. At a false discovery rate of 0.05, a later analysis linked 15,000 to 20,000 TCR beta sequences to specific HLA alleles. According to a later analysis, TCR association rates differed among HLA loci, with DRB1 alleles showing the most associated TCRs and HLA-C alleles showing the fewest. Correlated functional status among segregating V segments might be attributable to linkage disequilibrium, but an unknown experimental factor could not be ruled out. According to the authors, the approach could potentially be generalized to other disease states and immunological phenotypes. The classifier was reported to diagnose cytomegalovirus status with high specificity and sensitivity in both the original and validation cohorts. Some IMGT-functional V segments, including TRBV6-2 and TRBV6-3, could not be told apart with the 87-base-pair reads, so those segments were excluded. In a later analysis, most CMV-associated TCR beta chains were found to appear HLA-restricted, with HLA associations seemingly driven largely by CMV exposure. A further reported finding was that TCR beta sequences accurately predicted the HLA-A and HLA-B alleles for most subjects in the first cohort. A cluster of highly shared sequence variants was judged likely to represent a technical artifact of the sequencing pipeline. In an earlier analysis of roughly 500 of the donors, most TCR beta V segments appeared in productive rearrangements about 87% or about 30% of the time, broadly matching IMGT annotations. Roughly uniform sequencing depth across donors was assumed in presence/absence analyses, although this assumption may not hold. Because counts were too low, seventeen rarely observed V segments, including chromosome 9 orphons, were excluded from the earlier analysis of about 500 of the donors. When HLA alleles, especially DR and DQ, strongly co-occurred, attributing TCR associations to individual alleles was difficult. In this cohort, only TCR beta chains were sequenced, and detectable features were limited by the absence of alpha or paired-chain data. Most TCR sequences were observed very rarely across donors, whereas some public TCRs were present in many individuals. For the cohort, immune exposure information was limited to CMV serostatus. The study gave a list of some 150 TCR beta chains associated with cytomegalovirus. Several of the top co-occurrence clusters appeared to be linked to parvovirus B19, influenza, CMV and Epstein-Barr virus, according to a later analysis.

Note on this clone: Its antigen target is currently unknown. It has no much larger one-base neighbor in the sample; base qualities were not kept.

From a lookup of the germline V gene (reference sequence), CDR1 and CDR2 are SGHKS and YYEKEE. From cysteine to phenylalanine, the CDR3 is 15 amino acids long. The DNA shown is the 45-base CDR3, in frame from base 1. The junction shows trimming of 4 bases on V and 0 bases on J, plus 14 bases between the germline ends. The library was generated by the immunoSEQ multiplex PCR assay. A mixture of 60 forward primers for TCR Vbeta segments and 13 reverse primers for TCR Jbeta segments was used in the multiplex PCR. A multiplex PCR assay on genomic DNA amplified the CDR3 region of rearranged TCR beta genes. The amplified TCR beta libraries were sequenced on the Illumina HiSeq System as 87-base-pair reads. Turning to the authors' computational methods: A later analysis counted about 76 million unique TCR beta chains across the roughly 700 repertoires, and 9.5 million to 11 million of these chains were shared by at least two donors. To remove PCR and sequencing errors, raw reads were error-corrected and collapsed into unique sequences using a nearest-neighbor algorithm that merged closely related sequences. CDR3 sequences were aligned to IMGT reference sequences to assign V, D and J gene segments. For a sequence to be retained, a match of at least six nucleotides to both a V gene segment and a J gene segment was required. Rearrangements were called productive when the CDR3 lacked stop codons and stayed in frame with V and J; all others were non-productive. Following IMGT convention, CDR3 was defined as the stretch from the second conserved V-encoded cysteine to the conserved J-encoded phenylalanine. The earlier analysis of about 590 of the donors excluded sequences that lacked an unambiguous match to a single V gene segment. An earlier analysis of almost 600 of the donors classified V segments as functional when productive rearrangements were above 56.7% and as segregating when the standard deviation between donors was above 5%. A statistical classification framework was developed to diagnose cytomegalovirus status using the catalog of TCR beta chain sequences. In a later analysis, V and J genes were assigned by comparing TCR nucleotide sequences against IMGT/GENE-DB human TR gene sequences. Using the TCRdist pipeline, a later analysis assigned CDR3 sequences along with most-parsimonious VDJ recombination scenarios. In a later analysis, each TCR beta chain was defined by its CDR3 amino acid sequence together with its V-gene family, and reads without a unique V-gene family were excluded. A later analysis removed 450 to 600 highly shared, low-generation-probability nucleotide sequences to deal with suspected cross-contamination and a sequencing artifact. In a later analysis, a clonal expansion index for each public chain was calculated from normalized within-repertoire ranks of inferred template counts. In a later analysis, generation probabilities were computed with a VDJ recombination model fitted to out-of-frame rearrangements, and the resulting probabilities were checked against IGoR. In a later analysis, hypergeometric tests were used to score TCR-TCR, TCR-HLA and TCR-CMV co-occurrence, with a repertoire-size bias correction applied to TCR pairs. False discovery rates were estimated in a later analysis by permuting HLA or CMV assignments 20 times. In a later analysis, co-occurring TCRs were grouped with DBSCAN, and TCRdist sequence similarity was added when clustering was performed within HLA-allele-positive subsets. Repertoires with fewer than 30,000 or more than 120,000 public chains were left out of co-occurrence clustering, as were about 5 repertoires with anomalous nucleotide sharing. TCRdb obtained this table from immuneACCESS and retained in-frame rearrangements with V and J assigned. These tables miss some clones; where compared with another copy, unresolved V genes account for less than half of the shortfall, and the remainder is unexplained. V, J and clone size are those of that table, while D and trimming were read from the DNA. The table for this sample lists some 140,000 clones; 60% to 80% of them were counted only once. 0.95% to 1.4% of the sample is in the top ten clones.

In total, 600 or so healthy bone marrow donors made up the cohort. At the time of sampling, all cohort members were nominally healthy, though unrecorded immune exposures were likely present. The donor tested CMV seronegative and was one of the 352 seronegative cohort members. Every donor gave a peripheral blood sample, and the peripheral blood mononuclear cells from that sample were used for TCR beta sequencing. Genomic DNA extraction from the blood cell samples was performed with the Qiagen DNeasy Blood Extraction Kit. Here the chain combines TRBV5-5 and TRBJ2-7, and possibly TRBD2, on 6 matching bases. This TCR derives from a male donor in good health and CMV-seronegative. Sample: PBMCs. The sequenced DNA: TGTGCCAGCAGCGAGACTAGACAGCCCTCCTACGAGCAGTACTTC. It codes for CASSETRQPSYEQYF. Supplemented by the reference TRBV5-5 and TRBJ2-7 proteins around the CDR3, the complete variable domain is DAGVTQSPTHLIKTRGQQVTLRCSPISGHKSVSWYQQVLGQGPQFIFQYYEKEERGRGNFPDRFSARQFPNYSSELNVNALLLGDSALYLCASSETRQPSYEQYFGPGTRLTVT.